One sample yielded the 20 T cell receptor beta chains listed below, sequenced in a study of graft-versus-host responses after intestinal transplantation. Repertoires were generated with immunoSEQ multiplex PCR, while TCRdb's copy carries only in-frame clones and drops some. The profile shows 90,000 to 150,000 clones, over 85% of them singletons. Their antigens are not known. Sequenced material: unstimulated CD4+ T cells sorted from spleen or lymph node cells, taken before intestinal transplant. These receptors were obtained from a human donor who received an intestinal transplant.

The V call is TRBV30, the J call TRBJ1-2; D call uncertain. This CDR3 comprises 13 residues. Trimming stripped 4 bases from V and 4 bases from J, with 13 bases between. The V gene's germline CDR1 is GTSNPN and CDR2 SVGIG (reference sequence). The CDR3 here is CAWKASRLYGYTF. The DNA for the CDR3 is TGTGCCTGGAAGGCCTCTCGACTCTATGGCTACACCTTC.

This clone is a singleton in its sample. J is TRBJ1-3 and V is TRBV19; D gene uncertain. The germline CDR1 and CDR2 sequences are LNHDA and SQIVND (reference sequence). V was pared by 7 bases and J by 0 bases, with 19 bases between. This CDR3 is built from 17 residues. The CDR3 nucleotides read TGTGCCAGTACTCCCAGAGGTGGCAGGAGCTCTGGAAACACCATATATTTT. Its protein product is CASTPRGGRSSGNTIYF. Drawing the rest from reference TRBV19 and TRBJ1-3, the complete variable domain is DGGITQSPKYLFRKEGQNVTLSCEQNLNHDAMYWYRQDPGQGLRLIYYSQIVNDFQKGDIAEGYSVSREKKESFPLTVTSAQKNPTAFYLCASTPRGGRSSGNTIYFGEGSWLTVV.

This clone was seen once. The CDR3: CASSVGSYNEQFF. The CDR3 nucleotides read TGTGCCAGCAGCGTAGGGAGCTACAATGAGCAGTTCTTC. The chain couples TRBV9 to TRBJ2-1, with D unclear. The V and J ends lost 0 bases and 3 bases respectively, with 4 bases between them. The CDR3 is 13 amino acids. Germline V lookup: CDR1 SGDLS, CDR2 YYNGEE.

The chain has TRBV7-9 and TRBJ1-2; no clear D. The ends were cut back, 6 bases at V and 4 bases at J, with 12 bases in the middle. This CDR3 comprises 13 residues. Germline V gene lookup returns CDR1 SEHNR and CDR2 FQNEAQ (reference sequence). This CDR3 is CASRPREIYGYTF. CDR3 nucleotide sequence: TGTGCCAGCAGACCGAGGGAGATCTATGGCTACACCTTC.

This clone was found once. The chain has TRBV19 and TRBJ1-2; maybe TRBD1 (5 bases). The CDR3 is 18 residues long. Germline-derived CDR1 and CDR2 are LNHDA and SQIVND (reference sequence). The V end was cut by 2 bases, the J end by 9 bases, with 28 bases between. The CDR3 sequence: CASSILTRLTGPYRSYTF. CDR3 nucleotide sequence: TGTGCCAGTAGTATACTGACCCGTTTGACGGGCCCCTACAGGAGCTACACCTTC.

The chain uses TRBV7-9 and TRBJ2-3; 7 bases match TRBD1. Germline V gene lookup returns CDR1 SEHNR and CDR2 FQNEAQ (reference sequence). CDR3 length: 15 residues. Trimming removed 5 bases from V and 1 base from J; junction bases left unmatched: 6. The CDR3 bases are TGTGCCAGCAGCCTATCCGGGACAGGCACAGATACGCAGTATTTT. Translated: CASSLSGTGTDTQYF.

This sequence joins TRBV18 and TRBJ1-1; 7 bases are shared with TRBD1. The junction had 6 bases not matched to a gene; V was cut back by 5 bases and J by 6 bases. Germline values: CDR1 KGHSH, CDR2 LQKENI. The CDR3 is 13 amino acids. CDR3 protein: CASSSYRGPEAFF. CDR3 DNA: TGTGCCAGCTCATCTTACAGGGGACCTGAAGCTTTCTTT.

This chain connects TRBV5-1 to TRBJ2-7, with 7 bases fitting TRBD1. Losses at the gene ends were 4 bases for V and 2 bases for J; bases not matched to a gene: 3. The CDR3 is 13 residues long. Germline CDR1 SGHRS, CDR2 YFSETQ. The CDR3 here is CASSAGQAYEQYF. The DNA for the CDR3 is TGCGCCAGCAGCGCCGGACAGGCCTACGAGCAGTACTTC.

The V call is TRBV27, the J call TRBJ2-1; 15 bases are shared with TRBD2. The CDR3 is made up of 16 amino acids. V was pared by 5 bases and J by 14 bases, with 13 bases of the junction left unmatched. Germline V lookup: CDR1 MNHEY, CDR2 SMNVEV (reference sequence). CDR3 sequence: CASSPLGLAGGAEKFF. In nucleotides, the CDR3 is TGTGCCAGCAGTCCCTTGGGACTAGCGGGAGGTGCCGAAAAGTTCTTC.

The chain combines TRBV28 with TRBJ2-3; 8 positions match TRBD1. Germline assignment: CDR1 MDHEN and CDR2 SYDVKM. The CDR3 length is 14 residues. The ends lost 11 bases at V and 6 bases at J; junction bases unmatched: 13. In DNA form, the CDR3 reads TGTGCCGCGCCCCCCTCAGGGGGCTCTGATACGCAGTATTTT. Translating gives CAAPPSGGSDTQYF.

The rearrangement joins TRBV30 to TRBJ1-3; tentatively, D is TRBD1 (5 bases). Trimming left V 4 bases short and J 4 bases short, with 20 bases between. The CDR3 covers 16 residues. Germline loops: CDR1 GTSNPN, CDR2 SVGIG (reference sequence). This CDR3 is CAWTRGVLQAGNTIYF. The CDR3 DNA reads TGTGCCTGGACTAGGGGCGTCTTGCAGGCGGGAAACACCATATATTTT.

The chain uses TRBV19 and TRBJ2-2; 8 nucleotides align to TRBD2. Germline V CDR1 and CDR2: LNHDA, SQIVND (reference sequence). V shed 4 bases, J shed 5 bases, and the junction held 12 bases outside the gene matches. This CDR3 region has 17 residues. This CDR3 is CASSTLTSATRTGELFF. CDR3 sequence (DNA): TGTGCCAGTAGTACCTTGACTAGCGCCACGAGGACCGGGGAGCTGTTTTTT.

This chain uses TRBV30 with TRBJ2-5, with a tentative D call TRBD2 (6 bases). Germline lookup yields CDR1 GTSNPN and CDR2 SVGIG (reference sequence). The CDR3 loop spans 14 amino acids. Trimming took off 0 bases at V and 1 base at J, with 9 bases between the two ends. DNA of the CDR3: TGTGCCTGGAGTGTCGGGACTGCCCAAGAGACCCAGTACTTC. Protein product: CAWSVGTAQETQYF.

This chain joins TRBV7-3 and TRBJ2-1, with 8 bases identical to TRBD2. The CDR3 consists of 15 residues. In germline, CDR1 is SGHTA, CDR2 FQGTGA. Trimming cost V 5 bases and J 0 bases; bases outside gene matches: 3. CDR3: CASSLLAGSYNEQFF. CDR3 nucleotide sequence: TGTGCCAGCAGCCTTCTAGCGGGCTCCTACAATGAGCAGTTCTTC.

The V call is TRBV28, the J call TRBJ2-5, with 9 bases matching TRBD1. V shed 7 bases, J shed 10 bases, and the junction held 10 bases outside the gene matches. The CDR3 contains 13 residues. The V gene's germline CDR1 is MDHEN and CDR2 SYDVKM. In DNA, the CDR3 is TGTGCCAGCATTAAGAGGGACAGGGAGGTCCAGTACTTC. This gives the protein CASIKRDREVQYF.

The V gene is TRBV6-5, the J gene TRBJ2-1, with TRBD2 matching over 8 bases. Trimming cost V 5 bases and J 4 bases; bases outside gene matches: 7. Looked up from germline, CDR1 is MNHEY and CDR2 is SVGAGI. CDR3 length: 15 residues. CDR3 DNA sequence: TGTGCCAGCAGTCATAGCGGGGTTGCATACAATGAGCAGTTCTTC. It translates to CASSHSGVAYNEQFF.

This sequence joins TRBV30 and TRBJ2-1, with TRBD2 as a possible D gene (6 bases). This CDR3 comprises 17 residues. Trimming stripped 0 bases from V and 4 bases from J, with 19 bases between. Germline CDR1 is GTSNPN and CDR2 is SVGIG (reference sequence). The CDR3 reads CAWSVGLVAGLYNEQFF. Written as DNA, the CDR3 is TGTGCCTGGAGTGTAGGGTTGGTGGCGGGACTGTACAATGAGCAGTTCTTC.

The chain carries TRBV2 and TRBJ2-1; 9 nucleotides align to TRBD2. V shed 7 bases, J shed 0 bases, and the junction held 4 bases outside the gene matches. Germline loops: CDR1 SNHLY, CDR2 FYNNEI. CDR3 size: 15 residues. This CDR3 reads CASKREASSYNEQFF. CDR3 coding DNA: TGTGCCAGCAAGCGGGAGGCGAGCTCCTACAATGAGCAGTTCTTC.

This rearrangement joins TRBV30 to TRBJ2-3; 7 positions match TRBD2. The CDR3 has 13 residues. Germline trimming cut 3 bases from V and 5 bases from J; bases unmatched to any gene: 5. Germline V gives CDR1 GTSNPN, CDR2 SVGIG (reference sequence). The CDR3 region has the DNA TGTGCCTGGAGCCAGGGAGGGAAAGATACGCAGTATTTT. As protein: CAWSQGGKDTQYF.

This chain joins TRBV19 and TRBJ2-1; a weak D match, TRBD2 (6 bases). The CDR3 sequence is 15 residues long. Per germline, CDR1 LNHDA and CDR2 SQIVND (reference sequence). Between the trimmed V and J ends, which lost 0 bases and 4 bases, there was a span of 10 bases. The CDR3 here is CASSIERGAYNEQFF. CDR3 bases: TGTGCCAGTAGTATAGAGCGGGGCGCTTACAATGAGCAGTTCTTC.